This T cell receptor beta chain originates from a study of T cells after yellow fever vaccination. Notes on the study in general: Post-booster repertoires contained most primary-vaccination clones again (about 95% CD4, approximately 86% CD8).

This clonotype has a handful of counts. Its antigen is still unknown. TCRdb reprocessed the 5' RACE reads with MiXCR, giving one entry per CDR3 protein. The table has around 250,000 distinct CDR3 sequences, 6.9% seen once. The CDR3 runs to 13 residues. Germline V lookup: CDR1 SGHTA, CDR2 FQGNSA. Trimming took off 2 bases at V and 7 bases at J, with 9 bases between the two ends. This clonotype was obtained from a man aged 30 to 45 who received the YFV17D yellow fever vaccine. The source was CD4+ T cells sorted from PBMCs, collected 15 days after the yellow fever booster vaccination. V is TRBV7-2 and J is TRBJ1-3; perhaps TRBD1 as D (5 bases). CDR3 nucleotide sequence: TGTGCCAGCAGCTTAATTCAGGGTAACACCATATATTTT. It specifies CASSLIQGNTIYF.